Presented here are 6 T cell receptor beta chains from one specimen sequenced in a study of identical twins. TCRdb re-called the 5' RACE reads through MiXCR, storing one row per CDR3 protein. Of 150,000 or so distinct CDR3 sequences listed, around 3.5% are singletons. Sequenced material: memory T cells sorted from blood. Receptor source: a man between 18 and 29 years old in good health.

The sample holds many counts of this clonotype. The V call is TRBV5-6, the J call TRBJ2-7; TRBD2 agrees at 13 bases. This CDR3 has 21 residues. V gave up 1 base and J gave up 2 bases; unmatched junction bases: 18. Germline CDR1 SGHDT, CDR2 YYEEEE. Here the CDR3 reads CASSLIGPRNPTSGRAYEQYV. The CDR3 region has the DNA TGTGCCAGCAGCTTGATAGGTCCCAGAAACCCCACTAGCGGGAGGGCCTACGAGCAGTACGTC.

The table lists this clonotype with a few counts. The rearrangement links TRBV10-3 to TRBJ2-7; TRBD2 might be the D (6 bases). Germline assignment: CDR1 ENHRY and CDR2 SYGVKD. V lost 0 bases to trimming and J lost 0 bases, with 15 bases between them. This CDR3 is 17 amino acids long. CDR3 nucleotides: TGTGCCATCAGTGAGTCCTTCGTCGGGGGAAGCTCCTACGAGCAGTACTTC. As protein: CAISESFVGGSSYEQYF.

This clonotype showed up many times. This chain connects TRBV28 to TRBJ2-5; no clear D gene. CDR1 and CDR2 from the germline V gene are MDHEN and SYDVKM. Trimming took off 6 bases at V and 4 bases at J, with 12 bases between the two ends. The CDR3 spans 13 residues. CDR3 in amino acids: CASSKGPSETQYF. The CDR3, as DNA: TGTGCCAGCAGCAAAGGACCGTCAGAGACCCAGTACTTC.

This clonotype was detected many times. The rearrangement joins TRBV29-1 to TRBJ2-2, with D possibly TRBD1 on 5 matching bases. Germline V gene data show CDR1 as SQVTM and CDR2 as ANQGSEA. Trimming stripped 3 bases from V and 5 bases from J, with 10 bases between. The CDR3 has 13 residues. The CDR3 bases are TGCAGCGTTGATAGGGGTAATACCGGGGAGCTGTTTTTT. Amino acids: CSVDRGNTGELFF.

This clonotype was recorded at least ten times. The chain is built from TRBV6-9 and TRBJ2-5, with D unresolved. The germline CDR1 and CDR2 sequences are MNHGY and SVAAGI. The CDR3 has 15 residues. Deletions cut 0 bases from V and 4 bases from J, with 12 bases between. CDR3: CASSYSTSRRETQYF. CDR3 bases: TGTGCCAGCAGTTATTCTACCTCCAGGCGAGAGACCCAGTACTTC.

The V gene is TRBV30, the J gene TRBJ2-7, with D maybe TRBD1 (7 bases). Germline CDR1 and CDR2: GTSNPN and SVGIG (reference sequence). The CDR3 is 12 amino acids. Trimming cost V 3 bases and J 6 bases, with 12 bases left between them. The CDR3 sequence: CAWSGGQTEQYF. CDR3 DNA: TGTGCCTGGAGCGGGGGACAGACCGAGCAGTACTTC.